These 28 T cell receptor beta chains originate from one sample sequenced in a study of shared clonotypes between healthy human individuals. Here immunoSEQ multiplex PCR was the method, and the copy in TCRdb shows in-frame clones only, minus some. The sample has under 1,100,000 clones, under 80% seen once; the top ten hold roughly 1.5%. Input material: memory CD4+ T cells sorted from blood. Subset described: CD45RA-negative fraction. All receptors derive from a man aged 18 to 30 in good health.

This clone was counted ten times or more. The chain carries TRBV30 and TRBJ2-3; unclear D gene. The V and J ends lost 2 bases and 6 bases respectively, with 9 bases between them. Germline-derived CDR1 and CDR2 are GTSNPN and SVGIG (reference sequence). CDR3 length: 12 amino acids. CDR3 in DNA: TGTGCCTGGAGTCAGGCTGGGGATACGCAGTATTTT. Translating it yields CAWSQAGDTQYF.

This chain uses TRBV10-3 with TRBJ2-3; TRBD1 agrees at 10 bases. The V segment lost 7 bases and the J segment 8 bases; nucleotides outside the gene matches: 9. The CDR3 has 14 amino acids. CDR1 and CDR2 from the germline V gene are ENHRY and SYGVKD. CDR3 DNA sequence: TGTGCCATCACGGGACAGGGGAGCCAGGGTACGCAGTATTTT. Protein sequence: CAITGQGSQGTQYF.

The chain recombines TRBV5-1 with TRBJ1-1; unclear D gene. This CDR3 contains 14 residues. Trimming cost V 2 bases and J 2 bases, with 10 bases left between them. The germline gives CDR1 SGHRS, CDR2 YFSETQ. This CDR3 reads CASSLRAQNTEAFF. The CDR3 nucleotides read TGCGCCAGCAGCTTAAGGGCACAAAACACTGAAGCTTTCTTT.

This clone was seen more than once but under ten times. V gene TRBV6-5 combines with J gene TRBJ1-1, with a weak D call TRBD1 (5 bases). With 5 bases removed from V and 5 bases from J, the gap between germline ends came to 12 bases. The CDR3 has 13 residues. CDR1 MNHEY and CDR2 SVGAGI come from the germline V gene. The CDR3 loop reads CASSRSGQTEAFF. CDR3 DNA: TGTGCCAGCAGTAGGTCAGGGCAGACTGAAGCTTTCTTT.

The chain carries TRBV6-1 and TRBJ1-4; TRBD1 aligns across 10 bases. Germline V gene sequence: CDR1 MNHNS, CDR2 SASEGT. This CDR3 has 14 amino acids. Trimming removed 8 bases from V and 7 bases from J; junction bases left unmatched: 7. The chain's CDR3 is CASGTGDFGEKLFF. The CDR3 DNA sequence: TGTGCCAGCGGGACAGGGGATTTTGGTGAAAAACTGTTTTTT.

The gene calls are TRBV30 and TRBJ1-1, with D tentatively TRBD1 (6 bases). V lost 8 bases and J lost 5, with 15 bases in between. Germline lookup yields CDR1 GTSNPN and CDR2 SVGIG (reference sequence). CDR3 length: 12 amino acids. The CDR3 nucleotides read TGTGCCGTGGACAGCCGAGGGACTGAAGCTTTCTTT. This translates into CAVDSRGTEAFF.

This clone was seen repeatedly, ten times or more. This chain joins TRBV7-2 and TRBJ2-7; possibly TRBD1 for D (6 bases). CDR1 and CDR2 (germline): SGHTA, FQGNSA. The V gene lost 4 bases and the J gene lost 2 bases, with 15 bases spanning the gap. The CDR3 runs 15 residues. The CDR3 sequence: CASSSQGTGTYEQYF. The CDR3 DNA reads TGTGCCAGCAGCTCCCAAGGAACAGGGACCTACGAGCAGTACTTC.

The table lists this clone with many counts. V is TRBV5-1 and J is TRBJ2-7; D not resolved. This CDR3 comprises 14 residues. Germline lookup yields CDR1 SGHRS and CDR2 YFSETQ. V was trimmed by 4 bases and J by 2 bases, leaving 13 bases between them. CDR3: CASSSRTSTYEQYF. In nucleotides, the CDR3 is TGCGCCAGCAGCAGTAGGACGAGTACCTACGAGCAGTACTTC. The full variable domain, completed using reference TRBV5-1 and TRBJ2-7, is KAGVTQTPRYLIKTRGQQVTLSCSPISGHRSVSWYQQTPGQGLQFLFEYFSETQRNKGNFPGRFSGRQFSNSRSEMNVSTLELGDSALYLCASSSRTSTYEQYFGPGTRLTVT.

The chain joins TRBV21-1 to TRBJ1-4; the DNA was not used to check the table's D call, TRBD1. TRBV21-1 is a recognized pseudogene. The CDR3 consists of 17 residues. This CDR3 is CASRGHRERNANEKLFF. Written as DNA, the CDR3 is TGTGCCAGCAGGGGTCACAGGGAACGTAATGCCAATGAAAAACTGTTTTTT.

CDR3 protein: CASIGTEVPSDTQYF. CDR3 bases: TGCGCCAGCATCGGGACAGAAGTCCCCTCAGATACGCAGTATTTT. The V gene is TRBV5-1, the J gene TRBJ2-3; 7 bases align to TRBD1. The CDR3 has 15 residues. The germline V gene encodes CDR1 SGHRS and CDR2 YFSETQ. J lost 4 bases, V lost 6 bases, and 11 bases had no gene match.

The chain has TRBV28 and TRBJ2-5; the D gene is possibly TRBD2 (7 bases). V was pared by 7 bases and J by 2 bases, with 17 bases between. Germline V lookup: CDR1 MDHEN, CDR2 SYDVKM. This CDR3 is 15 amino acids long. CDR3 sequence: CASTLRGGGQETQYF. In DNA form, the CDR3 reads TGTGCCAGCACCCTGAGGGGAGGGGGACAAGAGACCCAGTACTTC.

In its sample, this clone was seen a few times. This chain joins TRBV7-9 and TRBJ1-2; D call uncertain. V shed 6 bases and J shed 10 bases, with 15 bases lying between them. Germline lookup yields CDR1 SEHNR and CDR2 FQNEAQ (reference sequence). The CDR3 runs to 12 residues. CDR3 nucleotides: TGTGCCAGCAGGACCGAACCCGGCGACTACACCTTC. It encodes CASRTEPGDYTF.

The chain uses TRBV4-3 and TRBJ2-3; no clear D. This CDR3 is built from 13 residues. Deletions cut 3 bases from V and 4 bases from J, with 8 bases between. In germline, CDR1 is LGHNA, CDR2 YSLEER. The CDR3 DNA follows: TGCGCCAGCAGCCACCAAGTGTCAGATACGCAGTATTTT. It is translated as CASSHQVSDTQYF.

CDR3 bases: TGTGCCAGCAGCTCCCCAGCGGGAGGCTACACCGGGGAGCTGTTTTTT. This sequence encodes CASSSPAGGYTGELFF. The chain uses TRBV7-9 and TRBJ2-2; TRBD2 matches at 9 bases. The germline CDR1 and CDR2 sequences are SEHNR and FQNEAQ (reference sequence). J gave up 3 bases and V 4 bases, and 6 bases lay outside the gene matches. The CDR3 loop spans 16 amino acids.

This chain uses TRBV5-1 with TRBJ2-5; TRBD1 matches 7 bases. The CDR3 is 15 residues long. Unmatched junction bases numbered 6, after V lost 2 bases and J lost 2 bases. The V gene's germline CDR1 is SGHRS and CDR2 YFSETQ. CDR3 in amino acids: CASSFLGRGQETQYF. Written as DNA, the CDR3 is TGCGCCAGCAGCTTCCTGGGCAGGGGGCAAGAGACCCAGTACTTC.

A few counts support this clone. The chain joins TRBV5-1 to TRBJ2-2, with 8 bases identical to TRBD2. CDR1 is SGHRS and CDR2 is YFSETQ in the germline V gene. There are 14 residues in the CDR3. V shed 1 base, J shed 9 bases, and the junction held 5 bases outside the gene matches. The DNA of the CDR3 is TGCGCCAGCAGCTTGATGGGACTAGTGAGGGAGCTGTTTTTT. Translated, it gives CASSLMGLVRELFF. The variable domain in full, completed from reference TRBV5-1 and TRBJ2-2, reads KAGVTQTPRYLIKTRGQQVTLSCSPISGHRSVSWYQQTPGQGLQFLFEYFSETQRNKGNFPGRFSGRQFSNSRSEMNVSTLELGDSALYLCASSLMGLVRELFFGEGSRLTVL.

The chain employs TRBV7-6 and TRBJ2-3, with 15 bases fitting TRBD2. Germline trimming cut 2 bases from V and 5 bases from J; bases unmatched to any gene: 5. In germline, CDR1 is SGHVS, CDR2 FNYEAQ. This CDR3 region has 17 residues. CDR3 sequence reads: CASSLYRTSGGGDTQYF. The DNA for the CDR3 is TGTGCCAGCAGCTTATACAGGACTAGCGGGGGGGGAGATACGCAGTATTTT.

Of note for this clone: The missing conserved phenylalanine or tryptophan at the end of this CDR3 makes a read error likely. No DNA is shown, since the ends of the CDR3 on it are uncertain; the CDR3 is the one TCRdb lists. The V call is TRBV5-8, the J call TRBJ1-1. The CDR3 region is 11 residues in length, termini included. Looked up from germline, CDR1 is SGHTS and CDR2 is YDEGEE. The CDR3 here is CASSLGLLILR.

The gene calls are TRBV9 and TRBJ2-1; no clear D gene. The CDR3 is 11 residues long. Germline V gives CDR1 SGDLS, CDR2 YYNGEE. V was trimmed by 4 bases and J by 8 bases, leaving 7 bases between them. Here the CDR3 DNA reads TGTGCCAGCAGCCTGATGGATGAGCAGTTCTTC. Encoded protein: CASSLMDEQFF.

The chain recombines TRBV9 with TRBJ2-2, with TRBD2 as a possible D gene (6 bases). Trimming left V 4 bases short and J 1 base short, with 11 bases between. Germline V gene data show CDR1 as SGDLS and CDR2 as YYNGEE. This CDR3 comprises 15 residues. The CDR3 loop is CASSRQRVNTGELFF. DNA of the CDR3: TGTGCCAGCAGCAGGCAGCGGGTGAACACCGGGGAGCTGTTTTTT. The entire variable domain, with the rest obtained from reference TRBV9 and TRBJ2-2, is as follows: DSGVTQTPKHLITATGQRVTLRCSPRSGDLSVYWYQQSLDQGLQFLIQYYNGEERAKGNILERFSAQQFPDLHSELNLSSLELGDSALYFCASSRQRVNTGELFFGEGSRLTVL.

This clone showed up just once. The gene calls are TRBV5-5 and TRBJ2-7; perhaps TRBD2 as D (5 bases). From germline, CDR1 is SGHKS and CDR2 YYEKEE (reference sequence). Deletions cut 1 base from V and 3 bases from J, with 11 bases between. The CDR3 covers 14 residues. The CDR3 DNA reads TGTGCCAGCAGCTTGTCGGGGTCACACTACGAGCAGTACTTC. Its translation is CASSLSGSHYEQYF.

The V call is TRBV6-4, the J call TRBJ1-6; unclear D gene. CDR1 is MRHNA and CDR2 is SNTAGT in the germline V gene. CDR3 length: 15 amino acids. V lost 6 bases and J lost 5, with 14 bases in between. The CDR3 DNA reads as TGTGCCAGCAGACCCAAAGGGAGTAATAATTCACCCCTCCACTTT. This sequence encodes CASRPKGSNNSPLHF.

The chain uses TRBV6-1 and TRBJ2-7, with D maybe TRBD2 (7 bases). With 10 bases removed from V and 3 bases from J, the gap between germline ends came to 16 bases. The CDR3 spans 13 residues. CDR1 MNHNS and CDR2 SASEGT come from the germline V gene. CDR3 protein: CATERGGLYEQYF. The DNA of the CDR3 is TGTGCCACCGAAAGGGGGGGCCTCTACGAGCAGTACTTC.

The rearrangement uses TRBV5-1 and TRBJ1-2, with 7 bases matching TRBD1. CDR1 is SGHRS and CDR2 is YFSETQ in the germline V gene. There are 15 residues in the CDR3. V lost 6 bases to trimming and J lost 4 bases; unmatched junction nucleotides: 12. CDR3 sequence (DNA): TGCGCCAGCACCTCGGAGGTAGGACAGGTCTATGGCTACACCTTC. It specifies CASTSEVGQVYGYTF.

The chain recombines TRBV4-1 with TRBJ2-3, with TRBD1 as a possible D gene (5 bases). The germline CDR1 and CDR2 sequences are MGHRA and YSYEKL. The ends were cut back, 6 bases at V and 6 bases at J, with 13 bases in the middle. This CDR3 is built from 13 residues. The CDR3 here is CASRTAGRDTQYF. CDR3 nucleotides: TGCGCCAGCAGGACAGCCGGCCGGGATACGCAGTATTTT.

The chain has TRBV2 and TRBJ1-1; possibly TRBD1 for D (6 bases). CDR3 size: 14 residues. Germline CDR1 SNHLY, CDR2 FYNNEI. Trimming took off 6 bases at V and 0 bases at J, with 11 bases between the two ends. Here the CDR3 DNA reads TGTGCCAGCAGAGAGACAGGCATGAACACTGAAGCTTTCTTT. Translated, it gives CASRETGMNTEAFF.

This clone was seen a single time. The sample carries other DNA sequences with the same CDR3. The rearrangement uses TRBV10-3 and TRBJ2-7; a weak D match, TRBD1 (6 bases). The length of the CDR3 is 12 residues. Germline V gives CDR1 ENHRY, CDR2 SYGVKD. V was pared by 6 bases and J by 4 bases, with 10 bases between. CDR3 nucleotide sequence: TGTGCCATCAGGGGAACAGGGTACGAGCAGTACTTC. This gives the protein CAIRGTGYEQYF.

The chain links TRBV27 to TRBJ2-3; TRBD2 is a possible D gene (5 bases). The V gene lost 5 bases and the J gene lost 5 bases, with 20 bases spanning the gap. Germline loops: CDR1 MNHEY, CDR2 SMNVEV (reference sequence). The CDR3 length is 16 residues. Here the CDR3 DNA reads TGTGCCAGCAGTCAAGTAACGGGAATCAAGGGAGATACGCAGTATTTT. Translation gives CASSQVTGIKGDTQYF.